One T cell receptor beta chain is described in this entry. The target antigen is unknown. Sample time point: late/post reinfection, 12 to 24 weeks after detection. The sorted cells went straight to TCR sequencing with no prior in vitro expansion. Total naive CD8 T cells were sorted as viable CD3+ CD8+ CD45RO- cells from two donors. The sample originates from a study of memory CD8 T cells in hepatitis C reinfection. Study at large: HCV reinfection meant a positive HCV RNA test after two negative tests at least 60 days apart. Samples late or after reinfection came 12 to 24 weeks post-detection.

Findings of the study overall: Only 5 or 6 donors prevented definitive conclusions about public clonotypes.

The trim removed 2 bases at V and 3 bases at J, leaving 1 base unmatched. Germline values: CDR1 SEHNR, CDR2 FQNEAQ (reference sequence). The CDR3 spans 15 residues. The repertoire was sequenced with immunoSEQ multiplex PCR; TCRdb's copy has only in-frame clones and lacks some. The profile covers just over 45,000 clones, with 89% appearing a single time and 0.72% taken by the ten largest. The sample was naive CD8+ T cells sorted from blood. The V call is TRBV7-9, the J call TRBJ2-3, with 11 bases lining up with TRBD2. This clonotype was sampled from a man between 18 and 35 years old with hepatitis C virus infection. The CDR3 is CASSLTSGRTDTQYF. CDR3 nucleotides: TGTGCCAGCAGCTTAACTAGCGGGAGAACAGATACGCAGTATTTT.